The next 5 T cell receptor beta chains were all read from a single sample in a study of OX40 agonist ivuxolimab in advanced cancers. Libraries were prepared by immunoSEQ multiplex PCR; TCRdb keeps only in-frame clonotypes and omits some of them. Among tens of thousands of clones listed, roughly 88% were seen once. Sequencing was performed on CD4+ or CD8+ T cells sorted from blood, taken in a trial of the OX40 agonist ivuxolimab. The receptor set was obtained from an adult with an advanced solid tumor such as melanoma, head and neck, liver or kidney cancer.

The V call is TRBV5-1, the J call TRBJ1-1; TRBD1 matches 9 bases. This CDR3 has 18 amino acids. Germline V gene lookup returns CDR1 SGHRS and CDR2 YFSETQ. V was clipped by 2 bases and J by 4 bases; unmatched bases: 15. CDR3 sequence: CASSLQFVMTGGPTEAFF. CDR3 nucleotide sequence: TGCGCCAGCAGCTTACAATTCGTTATGACAGGGGGTCCCACTGAAGCTTTCTTT.

This chain links TRBV5-6 with TRBJ2-7, with 7 positions matching TRBD2. CDR1 SGHDT and CDR2 YYEEEE come from the germline V gene. The J segment lost 2 bases and the V segment lost 0 bases, leaving 5 bases of the junction unmatched. The CDR3 runs to 15 residues. The CDR3 DNA follows: TGTGCCAGCAGCTTGGGTCGGGGAGGGACCTACGAGCAGTACGTC. Translating gives CASSLGRGGTYEQYV.

This clone was observed once. The gene calls are TRBV14 and TRBJ1-5, with unresolved D. The CDR3 loop spans 10 amino acids. Germline-derived CDR1 and CDR2 are SGHDN and FVKESK. Trimming stripped 10 bases from V and 11 bases from J, with 12 bases between. In DNA, the CDR3 is TGTGCCACCCCAGAACCGGCCCAGCATTTT. Its protein product is CATPEPAQHF.

A single count supports this clone. V is TRBV4-1 and J is TRBJ2-7, with no clear D. Germline assignment: CDR1 MGHRA and CDR2 YSYEKL. The CDR3 is 13 residues long. Trimming took 1 base from V and 2 from J, leaving 6 bases between them. The CDR3: CASSQVEPYEQYV. The CDR3 region has the DNA TGCGCCAGCAGCCAAGTTGAACCCTACGAGCAGTACGTC.

The rearrangement links TRBV7-9 to TRBJ2-1, with 12 bases identical to TRBD2. The length of the CDR3 is 15 residues. The junction had 6 bases not matched to a gene; V was cut back by 4 bases and J by 8 bases. Per germline, CDR1 SEHNR and CDR2 FQNEAQ (reference sequence). Here the CDR3 DNA reads TGTGCCAGCAGCTCGTGGACTAGCGGGGTCGATGAGCAGTTCTTC. Residues: CASSSWTSGVDEQFF.